Listed here are 19 T cell receptor beta chains from one sample, sequenced in a study of cytomegalovirus exposure and HLA in healthy donors. PCR primers comprised 60 Vbeta and 13 Jbeta primers. Sequenced by immunoSEQ multiplex PCR; TCRdb stores in-frame clones only, minus some. The repertoire holds roughly 180,000 clones, with approximately 84% as singletons. The sequenced material came from PBMCs. These receptors were taken from a girl aged 5-17 years in good health and CMV-seropositive.

The sample holds a few counts of this clone. The V and J genes are TRBV6-5 and TRBJ1-2; D uncertain. There are 16 residues in the CDR3. Between the trimmed V and J ends, which lost 0 bases and 1 base, there was a span of 12 bases. Germline loops: CDR1 MNHEY, CDR2 SVGAGI. CDR3 protein: CASSYSQALLNYGYTF. Here the CDR3 DNA reads TGTGCCAGCAGTTACTCCCAGGCGCTCCTTAACTATGGCTACACCTTC.

This clone was seen a handful of times. The chain joins TRBV19 to TRBJ1-5; TRBD1 agrees at 7 bases. The CDR3 is 15 residues long. In germline, CDR1 is LNHDA, CDR2 SQIVND (reference sequence). V shed 3 bases, J shed 3 bases, and the junction held 5 bases outside the gene matches. CDR3: CASSIETGYNQPQHF. CDR3 sequence (DNA): TGTGCCAGTAGTATCGAGACAGGGTACAATCAGCCCCAGCATTTT. The complete variable domain, with remaining parts taken from reference TRBV19 and TRBJ1-5, reads DGGITQSPKYLFRKEGQNVTLSCEQNLNHDAMYWYRQDPGQGLRLIYYSQIVNDFQKGDIAEGYSVSREKKESFPLTVTSAQKNPTAFYLCASSIETGYNQPQHFGDGTRLSIL.

This rearrangement joins TRBV5-1 to TRBJ1-4; D gene unclear. Per the germline V gene, CDR1 is SGHRS and CDR2 is YFSETQ. The CDR3 totals 13 residues. The V gene lost 2 bases and the J gene lost 8 bases, with 10 bases spanning the gap. The CDR3 reads CASSFPGTEKLFF. The CDR3 DNA reads TGCGCCAGCAGCTTCCCCGGTACCGAAAAACTGTTTTTT.

Only one count was recorded for this clone. The chain employs TRBV29-1 and TRBJ1-2, with a weak D call TRBD1 (5 bases). Trimming pared 3 bases from V and 4 bases from J, leaving 12 bases between. The CDR3 covers 13 residues. Germline-derived CDR1 and CDR2 are SQVTM and ANQGSEA. The DNA for the CDR3 is TGCAGCGTTGAGGTAGGGACTTCCTATGGCTACACCTTC. It is translated as CSVEVGTSYGYTF.

The chain uses TRBV25-1 and TRBJ2-1; 7 positions match TRBD2. Trimming at V came to 1 base and at J to 6 bases, leaving 12 bases not matched to a gene. The CDR3 totals 17 residues. Germline values: CDR1 MGHDK, CDR2 SYGVNS. CDR3 DNA sequence: TGTGCCAGCAGTGAATCGGGGGGAGGGAGTAGGGTCAATGAGCAGTTCTTC. Translation: CASSESGGGSRVNEQFF.

In DNA, the CDR3 is TGTGCCAGCAGCACCCGTTGGGGGGTTGAGGCTTTCTTT. Its translation is CASSTRWGVEAFF. The chain couples TRBV7-2 to TRBJ1-1, with a possible D match to TRBD1 (5 bases). V lost 5 bases and J 11 bases, leaving 18 bases between the germline ends. CDR1 is SGHTA, CDR2 FQGNSA, per germline. This CDR3 has 13 residues.

The V and J genes are TRBV4-2 and TRBJ2-1; weak D call: TRBD2 (5 bases). This CDR3 comprises 12 residues. Trimming removed 0 bases from V and 10 bases from J, with 7 bases in between. Germline values: CDR1 LGHNA, CDR2 YNFKEQ. CDR3 residues: CASSQDPGEQFF. The CDR3 DNA is TGTGCCAGCAGCCAAGATCCGGGAGAGCAGTTCTTC.

The chain recombines TRBV7-8 with TRBJ2-3; 12 bases are a match to TRBD2. The CDR3 has 19 amino acids. Germline V CDR1 and CDR2: SGHVS, FQNEAQ. Trimming cost V 4 bases and J 1 base; bases outside gene matches: 12. The CDR3 sequence is CASSSPSGRARRGTDTQYF. The CDR3 DNA sequence: TGTGCCAGCAGCTCCCCTAGCGGGAGGGCGAGGCGGGGCACAGATACGCAGTATTTT.

V and J are TRBV7-2 and TRBJ1-5; D is unclear. The CDR3 length is 13 residues. Germline-derived CDR1 and CDR2 are SGHTA and FQGNSA. The V end was cut by 5 bases, the J end by 3 bases, with 8 bases between. This CDR3 is CASSPGYNQPQHF. DNA for the CDR3: TGTGCCAGCAGCCCGGGATACAATCAGCCCCAGCATTTT.

This chain joins TRBV7-9 and TRBJ2-7; TRBD1 matches at 9 bases. The CDR3 contains 14 residues. Germline V gene lookup returns CDR1 SEHNR and CDR2 FQNEAQ (reference sequence). Trimming cost V 5 bases and J 3 bases; bases outside gene matches: 5. The CDR3 DNA follows: TGTGCCAGCAGCCCAGGGACAGGGATCTACGAGCAGTACTTC. The encoded protein is CASSPGTGIYEQYF.

The chain joins TRBV18 to TRBJ2-7, with D perhaps TRBD1 (5 bases). Looked up from germline, CDR1 is KGHSH and CDR2 is LQKENI. The V gene lost 4 bases and the J gene lost 6 bases, with 16 bases spanning the gap. This CDR3 is 14 amino acids long. The chain's CDR3 is CASSLDGAASEQYF. CDR3 bases: TGTGCCAGCTCACTCGATGGGGCCGCAAGCGAGCAGTACTTC.

The chain couples TRBV6-1 to TRBJ2-1; 10 bases are a match to TRBD2. The CDR3 is made up of 16 amino acids. The V gene end was trimmed by 3 bases and the J gene end by 4 bases; junction bases not matched to a gene: 6. Germline V gene data show CDR1 as MNHNS and CDR2 as SASEGT. The CDR3 nucleotides are TGTGCCAGCAGTGACCCGAGGACTAGCGGATACAATGAGCAGTTCTTC. It codes for CASSDPRTSGYNEQFF.

This chain uses TRBV13 with TRBJ2-2; D is perhaps TRBD2 (5 bases). The CDR3 sequence is 16 residues long. Trimming shortened V by 3 bases and J by 0 bases, and 11 bases separated the two germline ends. Germline V lookup: CDR1 PRHDT, CDR2 FYEKMQ (reference sequence). The CDR3 sequence: CASSLVERTNTGELFF. The CDR3 coding sequence is TGTGCCAGCAGCTTGGTCGAGCGGACGAACACCGGGGAGCTGTTTTTT.

V and J are TRBV5-1 and TRBJ2-3; D is possibly TRBD2 (6 bases). The CDR3 extends over 16 amino acids. Germline CDR1 is SGHRS and CDR2 is YFSETQ. Deletions cut 1 base from V and 3 bases from J, with 15 bases between. In DNA form, the CDR3 reads TGCGCCAGCAGCTTGATGTCGCGGGCGGGGACAGATACGCAGTATTTT. Translation gives CASSLMSRAGTDTQYF.

The chain has TRBV19 and TRBJ1-4, with D maybe TRBD1 (5 bases). CDR3 length: 17 residues. Trimming cost V 1 base and J 0 bases, with 12 bases left between them. From germline, CDR1 is LNHDA and CDR2 SQIVND (reference sequence). CDR3 protein: CASSIGYRTSTNEKLFF. CDR3 DNA sequence: TGTGCCAGTAGTATAGGATACAGGACATCAACTAATGAAAAACTGTTTTTT.

The rearrangement joins TRBV7-2 to TRBJ1-5; a weak D match, TRBD1 (5 bases). The CDR3 consists of 14 residues. The V end was cut by 4 bases, the J end by 7 bases, with 14 bases between. Germline V gives CDR1 SGHTA, CDR2 FQGNSA. Here the CDR3 DNA reads TGTGCCAGCAGCTCCCGGGGGGGAGGGCAGCCCCAGCATTTT. Protein product: CASSSRGGGQPQHF. Complete variable domain (other parts from reference TRBV7-2 and TRBJ1-5): GAGVSQSPSNKVTEKGKDVELRCDPISGHTALYWYRQSLGQGLEFLIYFQGNSAPDKSGLPSDRFSAERTGGSVSTLTIQRTQQEDSAVYLCASSSRGGGQPQHFGDGTRLSIL.

This clone was found a few times. The chain employs TRBV4-3 and TRBJ1-1, with TRBD1 matching over 8 bases. Germline V CDR1 and CDR2: LGHNA, YSLEER. This CDR3 region has 16 residues. J gave up 4 bases and V 3 bases, and 10 bases lay outside the gene matches. CDR3 nucleotides: TGCGCCAGCAGCCAGGACAGGGAGACGGGATCCACTGAAGCTTTCTTT. Its protein is CASSQDRETGSTEAFF.

V gene TRBV4-1 combines with J gene TRBJ1-2, with unresolved D. V was trimmed by 0 bases and J by 0 bases, leaving 11 bases between them. In germline, CDR1 is MGHRA, CDR2 YSYEKL. The CDR3 runs to 16 residues. DNA of the CDR3: TGCGCCAGCAGCCAAGATTCGGGGAACGCTAACTATGGCTACACCTTC. It encodes CASSQDSGNANYGYTF.

This sequence joins TRBV27 and TRBJ2-7; 10 bases are a match to TRBD2. The CDR3 spans 15 residues. Looked up from germline, CDR1 is MNHEY and CDR2 is SMNVEV (reference sequence). The V segment lost 5 bases and the J segment 1 base; nucleotides outside the gene matches: 5. CDR3 sequence: CASSLAGAASYEQYF. CDR3 DNA: TGTGCCAGCAGTCTAGCGGGAGCGGCTTCCTACGAGCAGTACTTC.